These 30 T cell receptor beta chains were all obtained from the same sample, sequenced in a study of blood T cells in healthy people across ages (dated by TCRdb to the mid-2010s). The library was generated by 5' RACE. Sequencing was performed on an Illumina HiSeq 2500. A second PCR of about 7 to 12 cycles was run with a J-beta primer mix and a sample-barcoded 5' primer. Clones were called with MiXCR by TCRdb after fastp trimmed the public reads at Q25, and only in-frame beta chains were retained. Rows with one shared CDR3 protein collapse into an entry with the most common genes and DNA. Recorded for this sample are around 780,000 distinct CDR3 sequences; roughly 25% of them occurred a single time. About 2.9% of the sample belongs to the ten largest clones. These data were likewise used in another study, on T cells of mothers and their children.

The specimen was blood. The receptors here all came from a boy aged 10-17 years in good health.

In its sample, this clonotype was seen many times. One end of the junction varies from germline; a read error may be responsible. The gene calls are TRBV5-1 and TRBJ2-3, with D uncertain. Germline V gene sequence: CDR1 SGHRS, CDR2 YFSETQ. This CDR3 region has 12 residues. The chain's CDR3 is CASSPVGDTQYF. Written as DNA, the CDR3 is TGTGCCAGCAGCCCTGTTGGAGATACGCAGTATTTT.

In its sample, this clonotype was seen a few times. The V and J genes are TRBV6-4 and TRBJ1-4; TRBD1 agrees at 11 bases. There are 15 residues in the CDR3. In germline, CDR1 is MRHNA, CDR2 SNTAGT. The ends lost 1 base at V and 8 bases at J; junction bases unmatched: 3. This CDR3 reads CASSDWTGGKEKLFF. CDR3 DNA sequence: TGTGCCAGCAGTGACTGGACAGGGGGCAAGGAAAAACTGTTTTTT.

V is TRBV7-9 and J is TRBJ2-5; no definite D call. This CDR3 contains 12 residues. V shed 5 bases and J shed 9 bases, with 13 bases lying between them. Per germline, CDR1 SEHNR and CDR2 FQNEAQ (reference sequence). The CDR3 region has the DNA TGTGCCAGCAGCCCTCTTGGCGAGCCCCAGTACTTC. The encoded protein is CASSPLGEPQYF.

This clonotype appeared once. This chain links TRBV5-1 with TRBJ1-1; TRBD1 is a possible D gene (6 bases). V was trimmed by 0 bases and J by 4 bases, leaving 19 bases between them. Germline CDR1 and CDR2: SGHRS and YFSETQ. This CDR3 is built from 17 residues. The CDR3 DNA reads TGCGCCAGCAGCTTGGCCCTCGTCGGCAGGGGTGGCACTGAAGCTTTCTTT. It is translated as CASSLALVGRGGTEAFF.

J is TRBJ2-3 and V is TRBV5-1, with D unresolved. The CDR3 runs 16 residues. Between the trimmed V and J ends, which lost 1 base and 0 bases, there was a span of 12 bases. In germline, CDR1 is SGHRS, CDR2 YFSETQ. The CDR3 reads CASSLRARTSTDTQYF. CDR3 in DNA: TGCGCCAGCAGCTTGAGGGCGCGAACTAGCACAGATACGCAGTATTTT. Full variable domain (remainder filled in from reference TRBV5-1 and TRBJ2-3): KAGVTQTPRYLIKTRGQQVTLSCSPISGHRSVSWYQQTPGQGLQFLFEYFSETQRNKGNFPGRFSGRQFSNSRSEMNVSTLELGDSALYLCASSLRARTSTDTQYFGPGTRLTVL.

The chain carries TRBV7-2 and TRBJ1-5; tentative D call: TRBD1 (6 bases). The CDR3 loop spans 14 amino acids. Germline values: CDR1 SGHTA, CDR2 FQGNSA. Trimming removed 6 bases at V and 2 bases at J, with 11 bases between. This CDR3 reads CASRRGGGNQPQHF. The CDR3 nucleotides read TGTGCCAGCAGGAGAGGGGGGGGCAATCAGCCCCAGCATTTT.

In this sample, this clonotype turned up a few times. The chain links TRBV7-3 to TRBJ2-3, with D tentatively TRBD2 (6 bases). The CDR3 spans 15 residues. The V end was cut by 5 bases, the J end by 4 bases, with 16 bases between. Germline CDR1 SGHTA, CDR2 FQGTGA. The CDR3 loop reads CASSPAASEPDTQYF. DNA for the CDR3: TGTGCCAGCAGCCCAGCGGCTAGCGAGCCAGATACGCAGTATTTT.

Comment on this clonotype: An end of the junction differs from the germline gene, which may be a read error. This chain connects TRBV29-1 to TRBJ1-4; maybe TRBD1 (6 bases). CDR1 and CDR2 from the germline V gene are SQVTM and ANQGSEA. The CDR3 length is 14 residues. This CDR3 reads CSVGHRATNEKLFF. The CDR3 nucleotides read TGCAGCGTGGGACATCGCGCAACTAACGAAAAACTGTTTTTT.

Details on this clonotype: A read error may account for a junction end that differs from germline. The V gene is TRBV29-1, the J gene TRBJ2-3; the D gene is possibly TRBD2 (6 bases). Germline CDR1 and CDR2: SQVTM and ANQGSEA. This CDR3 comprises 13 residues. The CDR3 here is CNVGGTYTDTQYF. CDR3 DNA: TGCAACGTTGGAGGGACGTATACAGATACGCAGTATTTT.

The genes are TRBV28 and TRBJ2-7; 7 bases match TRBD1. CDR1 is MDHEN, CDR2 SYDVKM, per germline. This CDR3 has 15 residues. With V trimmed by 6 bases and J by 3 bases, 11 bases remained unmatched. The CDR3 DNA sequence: TGTGCCAGCAGCCCCGACAGGGAAGTCGACTACGAGCAGTACTTC. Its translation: CASSPDREVDYEQYF.

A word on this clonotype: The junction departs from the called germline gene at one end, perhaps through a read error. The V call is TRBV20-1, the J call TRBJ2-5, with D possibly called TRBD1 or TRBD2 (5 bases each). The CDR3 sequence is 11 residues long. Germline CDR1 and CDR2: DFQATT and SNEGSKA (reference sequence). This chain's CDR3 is CSAPLGARKFF. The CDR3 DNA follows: TGCAGTGCTCCCCTCGGGGCTAGAAAGTTCTTC.

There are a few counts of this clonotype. This CDR3 is CASSRLTGDTEAFF. The DNA for the CDR3 is TGCGCCAGCAGCCGCCTGACAGGGGACACTGAAGCTTTCTTT. The chain combines TRBV4-1 with TRBJ1-1; 8 bases are a match to TRBD1. Trimming took 4 bases from V and 3 from J; bases not matched to a gene: 4. Germline assignment: CDR1 MGHRA and CDR2 YSYEKL. This CDR3 is built from 14 residues.

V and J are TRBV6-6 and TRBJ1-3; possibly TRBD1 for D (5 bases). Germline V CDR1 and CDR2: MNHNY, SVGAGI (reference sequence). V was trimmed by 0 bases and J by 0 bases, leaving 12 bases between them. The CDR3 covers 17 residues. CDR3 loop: CASSYSGTGSSGNTIYF. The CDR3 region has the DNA TGTGCCAGCAGTTACTCGGGGACCGGGAGCTCTGGAAACACCATATATTTT.

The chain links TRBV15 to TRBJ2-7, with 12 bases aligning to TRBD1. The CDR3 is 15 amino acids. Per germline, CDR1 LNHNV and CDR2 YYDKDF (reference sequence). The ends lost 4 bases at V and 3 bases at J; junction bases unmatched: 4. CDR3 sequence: CATSTGTGGIYEQYF. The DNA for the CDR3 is TGTGCCACCAGCACCGGGACAGGGGGCATCTACGAGCAGTACTTC.

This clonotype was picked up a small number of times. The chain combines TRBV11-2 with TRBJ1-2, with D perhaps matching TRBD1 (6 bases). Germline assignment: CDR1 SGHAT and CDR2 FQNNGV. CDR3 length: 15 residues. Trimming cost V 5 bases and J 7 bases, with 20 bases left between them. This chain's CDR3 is CASSPNADSLFGYTF. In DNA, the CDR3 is TGTGCCAGCAGCCCCAATGCGGACAGCCTGTTTGGCTACACCTTC.

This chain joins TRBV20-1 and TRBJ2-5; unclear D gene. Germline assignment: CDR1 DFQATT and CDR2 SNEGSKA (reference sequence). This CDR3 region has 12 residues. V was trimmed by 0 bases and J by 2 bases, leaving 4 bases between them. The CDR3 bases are TGCAGTGCTAGAGACTTGCAAGAGACCCAGTACTTC. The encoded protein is CSARDLQETQYF.

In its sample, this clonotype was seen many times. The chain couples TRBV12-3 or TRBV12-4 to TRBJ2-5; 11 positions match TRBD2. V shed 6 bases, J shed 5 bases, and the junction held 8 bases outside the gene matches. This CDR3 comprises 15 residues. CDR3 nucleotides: TGTGCCAGCAGACGCGGGACTAGCGGTGGTGAGACCCAGTACTTC. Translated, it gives CASRRGTSGGETQYF.

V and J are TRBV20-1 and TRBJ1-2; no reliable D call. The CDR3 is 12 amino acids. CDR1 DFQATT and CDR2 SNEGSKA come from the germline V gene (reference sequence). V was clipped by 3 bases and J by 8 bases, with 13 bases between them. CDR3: CSASRSGVGYTF. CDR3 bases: TGCAGTGCTAGCAGATCAGGTGTGGGCTACACCTTC.

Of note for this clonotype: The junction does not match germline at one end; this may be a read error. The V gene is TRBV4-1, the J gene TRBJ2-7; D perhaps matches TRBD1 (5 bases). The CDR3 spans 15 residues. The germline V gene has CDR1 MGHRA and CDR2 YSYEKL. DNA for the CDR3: TGCGCCAGCAACCAAGGCAGAACAGGCCCCTACGAGCAGTACTTC. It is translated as CASNQGRTGPYEQYF.

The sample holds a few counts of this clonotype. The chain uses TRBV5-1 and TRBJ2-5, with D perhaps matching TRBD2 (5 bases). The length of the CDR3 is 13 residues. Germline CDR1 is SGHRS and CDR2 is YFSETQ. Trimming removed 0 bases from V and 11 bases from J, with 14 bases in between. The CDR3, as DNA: TGCGCCAGCAGCTTGGGCCCGGGGTTCGTGCAGTACTTC. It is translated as CASSLGPGFVQYF. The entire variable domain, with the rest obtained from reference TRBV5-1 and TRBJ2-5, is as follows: KAGVTQTPRYLIKTRGQQVTLSCSPISGHRSVSWYQQTPGQGLQFLFEYFSETQRNKGNFPGRFSGRQFSNSRSEMNVSTLELGDSALYLCASSLGPGFVQYFGPGTRLLVL.

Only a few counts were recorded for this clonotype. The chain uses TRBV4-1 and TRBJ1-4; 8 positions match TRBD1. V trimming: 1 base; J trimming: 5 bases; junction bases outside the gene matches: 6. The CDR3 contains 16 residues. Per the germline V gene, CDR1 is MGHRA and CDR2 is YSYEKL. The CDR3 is CASSQAQGQVNEKLFF. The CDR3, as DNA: TGCGCCAGCAGCCAAGCCCAGGGACAGGTCAATGAAAAACTGTTTTTT.

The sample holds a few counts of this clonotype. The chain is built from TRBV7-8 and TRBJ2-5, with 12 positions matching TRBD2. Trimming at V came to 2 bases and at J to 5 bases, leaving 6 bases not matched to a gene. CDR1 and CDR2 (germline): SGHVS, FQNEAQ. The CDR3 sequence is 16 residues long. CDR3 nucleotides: TGTGCCAGCAGCTTACTAGCGGGGGGGCCTATGGAGACCCAGTACTTC. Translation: CASSLLAGGPMETQYF.

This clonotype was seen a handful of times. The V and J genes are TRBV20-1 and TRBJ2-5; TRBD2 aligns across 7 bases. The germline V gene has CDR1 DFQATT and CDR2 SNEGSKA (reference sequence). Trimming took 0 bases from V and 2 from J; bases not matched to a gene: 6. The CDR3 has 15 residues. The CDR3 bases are TGCAGTGCTAGAGATCCGGGCGGGGGACAAGAGACCCAGTACTTC. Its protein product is CSARDPGGGQETQYF.

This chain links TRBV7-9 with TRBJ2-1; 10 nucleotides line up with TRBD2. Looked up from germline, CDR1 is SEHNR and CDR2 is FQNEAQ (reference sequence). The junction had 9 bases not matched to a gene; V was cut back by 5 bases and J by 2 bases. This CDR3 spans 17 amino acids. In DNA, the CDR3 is TGTGCCAGCAGCCCCCTCGGAGCGGGGGGGACCTACAATGAGCAGTTCTTC. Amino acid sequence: CASSPLGAGGTYNEQFF.

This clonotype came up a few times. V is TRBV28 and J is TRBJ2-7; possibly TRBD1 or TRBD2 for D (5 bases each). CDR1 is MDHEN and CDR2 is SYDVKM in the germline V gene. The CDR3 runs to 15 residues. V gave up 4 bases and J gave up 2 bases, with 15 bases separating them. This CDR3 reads CASSSQGVAPYEQYF. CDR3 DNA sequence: TGTGCCAGCAGTTCCCAAGGGGTAGCGCCCTACGAGCAGTACTTC.

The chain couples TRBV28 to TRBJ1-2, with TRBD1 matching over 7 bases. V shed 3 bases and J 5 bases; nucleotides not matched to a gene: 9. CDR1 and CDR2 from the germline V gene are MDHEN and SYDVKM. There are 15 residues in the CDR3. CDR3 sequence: CASSFGGQEPYGYTF. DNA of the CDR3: TGTGCCAGCAGTTTCGGTGGACAGGAACCTTATGGCTACACCTTC.

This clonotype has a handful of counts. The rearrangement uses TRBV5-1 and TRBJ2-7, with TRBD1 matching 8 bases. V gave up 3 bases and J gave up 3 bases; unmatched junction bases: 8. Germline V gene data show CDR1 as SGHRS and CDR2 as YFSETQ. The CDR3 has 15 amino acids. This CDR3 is CASSSQPGQVYEQYF. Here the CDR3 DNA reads TGCGCCAGCAGCTCCCAACCGGGACAGGTCTACGAGCAGTACTTC.

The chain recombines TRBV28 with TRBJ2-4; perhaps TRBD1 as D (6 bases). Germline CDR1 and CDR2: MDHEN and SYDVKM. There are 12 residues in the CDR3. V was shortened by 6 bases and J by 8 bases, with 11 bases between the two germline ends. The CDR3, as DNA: TGTGCCAGCAGCACAGGGTGGGACATTCAGTACTTC. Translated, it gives CASSTGWDIQYF. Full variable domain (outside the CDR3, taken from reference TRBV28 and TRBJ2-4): DVKVTQSSRYLVKRTGEKVFLECVQDMDHENMFWYRQDPGLGLRLIYFSYDVKMKEKGDIPEGYSVSREKKERFSLILESASTNQTSMYLCASSTGWDIQYFGAGTRLSVL.

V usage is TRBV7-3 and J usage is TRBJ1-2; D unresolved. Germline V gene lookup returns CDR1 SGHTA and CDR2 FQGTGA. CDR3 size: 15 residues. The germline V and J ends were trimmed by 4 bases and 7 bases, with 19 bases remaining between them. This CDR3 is CASSYPTTQICGYTF. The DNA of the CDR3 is TGTGCCAGCAGCTACCCTACGACGCAGATCTGTGGCTACACCTTC.

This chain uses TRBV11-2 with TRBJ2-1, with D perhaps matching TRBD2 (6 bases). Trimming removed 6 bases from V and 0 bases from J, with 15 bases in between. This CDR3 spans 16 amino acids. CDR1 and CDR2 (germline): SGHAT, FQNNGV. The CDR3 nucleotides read TGTGCCAGCAGTGCCCCGAGCGGGTACTCCTACAATGAGCAGTTCTTC. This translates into CASSAPSGYSYNEQFF.